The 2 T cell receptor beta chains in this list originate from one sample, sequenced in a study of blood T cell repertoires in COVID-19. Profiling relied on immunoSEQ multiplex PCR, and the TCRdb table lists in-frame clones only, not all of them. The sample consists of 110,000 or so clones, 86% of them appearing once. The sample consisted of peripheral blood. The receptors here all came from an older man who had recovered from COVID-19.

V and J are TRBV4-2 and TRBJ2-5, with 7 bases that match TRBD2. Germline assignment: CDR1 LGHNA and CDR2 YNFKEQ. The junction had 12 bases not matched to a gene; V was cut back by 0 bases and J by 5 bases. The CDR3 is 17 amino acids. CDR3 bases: TGTGCCAGCAGCCAAGATCAGACGAGCGGGAATCCGGAGACCCAGTACTTC. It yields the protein CASSQDQTSGNPETQYF.

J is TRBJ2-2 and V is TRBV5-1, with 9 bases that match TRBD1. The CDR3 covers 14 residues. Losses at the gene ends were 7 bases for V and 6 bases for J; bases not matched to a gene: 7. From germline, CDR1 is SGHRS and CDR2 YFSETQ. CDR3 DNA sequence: TGCGCCAGCGGAAGGGACAGGGCATCCGGGGAGCTGTTTTTT. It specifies CASGRDRASGELFF.